This T cell receptor (beta chain) was profiled in a study of T cell changes during pregnancy in multiple sclerosis. Generated by immunoSEQ multiplex PCR, the TCRdb table keeps only in-frame clones and is missing some. The sample has 45,000 to 50,000 clones, roughly 92% seen once. Germline V gene lookup returns CDR1 SGHTA and CDR2 FQGNSA. The CDR3 contains 17 residues. Trimming took 6 bases from V and 0 from J; bases not matched to a gene: 11. Sample: CD4+ T cells from peripheral blood mononuclear cells, taken in the second trimester of pregnancy. The sequence derives from a female donor in good health, enrolled as a control in a pregnancy study. The rearrangement joins TRBV7-2 to TRBJ1-3, with 7 bases that match TRBD1. This CDR3 is CASSYSGTESSGNTIYF. In DNA, the CDR3 is TGTGCCAGCAGTTACTCCGGGACAGAGAGCTCTGGAAACACCATATATTTT.